This TCR beta chain is drawn from a study of T cells after yellow fever vaccination. Study outcomes and limitations: Researchers report a weaker secondary response that nonetheless peaked faster, day 5 versus 15. Among all clonotypes, a small share was observed in both CD4 and CD8 compartments.

This clonotype appeared many times. Antigen: not known. Trimming took 0 bases from V and 0 from J, leaving 5 bases between them. The CDR3 has 15 residues. The V gene's germline CDR1 is LGHNA and CDR2 YNFKEQ. 5'RACE template switching added a universal primer site and UMIs to TCR cDNA. Each CDR3 protein is one row after TCRdb ran MiXCR on the 5' RACE reads. Altogether 200,000 to 250,000 distinct CDR3 sequences are present, 6.9% being singletons, with the ten largest covering over 0.65%. J is TRBJ2-2 and V is TRBV4-2, with D unclear. This clonotype originated in a man aged 25 to 40 who received the YFV17D yellow fever vaccine. The source material was CD4+ T cells sorted from PBMCs, sampled 15 days after the yellow fever booster vaccination. CDR3 region: CASSQEAANTGELFF. The CDR3 DNA sequence: TGTGCCAGCAGCCAAGAGGCCGCGAACACCGGGGAGCTGTTTTTT.